Below are 11 T cell receptor beta chains sequenced from a single sample in a study of radiation and T cells in renal cell carcinoma. This sample's treatment: treatment-naive control, cytoreductive nephrectomy. TCRdb's copy holds only in-frame clones and misses some; the assay was immunoSEQ multiplex PCR. The sample gives over 12,000 clones, about three fifths of which show up once; 15% to 20% is in the top ten. The sequencing here drew on tumor tissue, taken from a patient whose treatment was nephrectomy without radiotherapy. These receptors originate from a man in his 60s with renal cell carcinoma.

The chain is built from TRBV7-2 and TRBJ1-2; D is unresolved. Deletions cut 5 bases from V and 7 bases from J, with 11 bases between. Germline V gives CDR1 SGHTA, CDR2 FQGNSA. The CDR3 is made up of 12 amino acids. DNA for the CDR3: TGTGCCAGCAGCCCCCCGAGCAGTGGCTACACCTTC. Encoded protein: CASSPPSSGYTF.

With respect to this clone: The germline gene is not matched at one end of the junction; a read error may be the cause. The chain uses TRBV14 and TRBJ2-3; either TRBD1 or TRBD2 may supply D (6 bases each). Germline loops: CDR1 SGHDN, CDR2 FVKESK. The length of the CDR3 is 13 residues. Here the CDR3 reads CASSQAGGTLQDF. CDR3 sequence (DNA): TGTGCCAGCAGCCAAGCAGGAGGGACATTACAGGATTTT.

The chain employs TRBV6-1 and TRBJ2-1; D is possibly TRBD1 (5 bases). The CDR3 is made up of 15 amino acids. The V gene's germline CDR1 is MNHNS and CDR2 SASEGT. Trimming removed 2 bases at V and 4 bases at J, with 12 bases between. CDR3 in amino acids: CASSENDSPYNEQFF. The CDR3 DNA reads TGTGCCAGCAGTGAAAACGACAGCCCATACAATGAGCAGTTCTTC.

This clone was observed a single time. V usage is TRBV28 and J usage is TRBJ1-4; 9 bases map to TRBD1. V lost 4 bases, J lost 9 bases, and 9 bases stayed unmatched. The CDR3 covers 15 residues. Germline V gene lookup returns CDR1 MDHEN and CDR2 SYDVKM. Here the CDR3 DNA reads TGTGCCAGCAGTTACGAAACAGGGGGCAATAAAAAACTGTTTTTT. Translation: CASSYETGGNKKLFF.

The chain joins TRBV2 to TRBJ1-1; D possibly corresponds to TRBD1 (5 bases). This CDR3 is 13 amino acids long. The V end lost 7 bases, the J end lost 4 bases, and 13 bases lay between the germline ends. The V gene's germline CDR1 is SNHLY and CDR2 FYNNEI. CDR3 in amino acids: CASIGTVVTEAFF. DNA for the CDR3: TGTGCCAGCATTGGGACCGTGGTCACTGAAGCTTTCTTT.

This chain joins TRBV28 and TRBJ2-7, with D unclear. Trimming removed 5 bases from V and 2 bases from J, with 7 bases in between. The CDR3 extends over 12 amino acids. CDR1 and CDR2 from the germline V gene are MDHEN and SYDVKM. Here the CDR3 DNA reads TGTGCCAGCAGTCGGACGCCCTACGAGCAGTACTTC. Translation gives CASSRTPYEQYF.

This chain links TRBV5-4 with TRBJ2-1; 9 positions agree with TRBD1. CDR1 is SGHNT, CDR2 YYREEE, per germline (reference sequence). V lost 4 bases, J lost 7 bases, and 18 bases stayed unmatched. The CDR3 covers 18 residues. The CDR3 sequence: CASSRGPQGAVGMNEQFF. CDR3 nucleotide sequence: TGTGCCAGCAGCCGGGGGCCACAGGGGGCGGTTGGGATGAATGAGCAGTTCTTC.

This rearrangement joins TRBV9 to TRBJ1-1; unclear D gene. The CDR3 is 14 amino acids. Trimming pared 4 bases from V and 3 bases from J, leaving 13 bases between. Germline V gene data show CDR1 as SGDLS and CDR2 as YYNGEE. CDR3 coding DNA: TGTGCCAGCAGCAAGGCCCGCTCGGACACTGAAGCTTTCTTT. It translates to CASSKARSDTEAFF.

This sequence joins TRBV19 and TRBJ2-4, with D unresolved. Trimming pared 3 bases from V and 0 bases from J, leaving 6 bases between. The CDR3 covers 14 residues. Germline lookup yields CDR1 LNHDA and CDR2 SQIVND (reference sequence). CDR3 protein: CASSITLAKNIQYF. Here the CDR3 DNA reads TGTGCCAGTAGTATTACTTTAGCCAAAAACATTCAGTACTTC.

The genes are TRBV9 and TRBJ2-3, with 13 bases lining up with TRBD2. Germline V CDR1 and CDR2: SGDLS, YYNGEE. The CDR3 is 14 amino acids. With V trimmed by 0 bases and J by 9 bases, 1 base remained unmatched. The CDR3 sequence: CASSVALAGGTQYF. The CDR3 DNA reads as TGTGCCAGCAGCGTAGCACTAGCGGGGGGGACGCAGTATTTT.

This chain links TRBV6-5 with TRBJ1-5; TRBD1 is a possible D gene (5 bases). The germline V gene encodes CDR1 MNHEY and CDR2 SVGAGI. V gave up 0 bases and J gave up 5 bases, with 14 bases separating them. CDR3 size: 16 residues. This CDR3 is CASSYSWGEGDQPQHF. The CDR3 region has the DNA TGTGCCAGCAGTTACTCGTGGGGGGAAGGCGATCAGCCCCAGCATTTT.